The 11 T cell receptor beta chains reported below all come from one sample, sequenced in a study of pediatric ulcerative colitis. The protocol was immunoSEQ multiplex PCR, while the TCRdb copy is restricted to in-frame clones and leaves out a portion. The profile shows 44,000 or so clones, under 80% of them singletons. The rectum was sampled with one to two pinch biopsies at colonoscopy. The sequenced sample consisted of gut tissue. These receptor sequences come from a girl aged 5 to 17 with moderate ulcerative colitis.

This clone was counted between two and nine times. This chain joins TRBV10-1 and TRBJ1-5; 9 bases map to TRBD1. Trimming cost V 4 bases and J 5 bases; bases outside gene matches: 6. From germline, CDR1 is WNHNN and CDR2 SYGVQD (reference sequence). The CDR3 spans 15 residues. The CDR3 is CASSGGQGTDQPQHF. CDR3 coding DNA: TGCGCCAGCAGTGGTGGACAGGGGACCGATCAGCCCCAGCATTTT.

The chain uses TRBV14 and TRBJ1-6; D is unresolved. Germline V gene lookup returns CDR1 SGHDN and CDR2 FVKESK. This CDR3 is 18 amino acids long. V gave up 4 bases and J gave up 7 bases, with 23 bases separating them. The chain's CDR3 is CASSPFPSLVWGNSPLHF. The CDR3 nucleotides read TGTGCCAGCAGCCCCTTTCCTTCCCTGGTCTGGGGAAATTCACCCCTCCACTTT. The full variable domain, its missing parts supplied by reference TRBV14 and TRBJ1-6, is EAGVTQFPSHSVIEKGQTVTLRCDPISGHDNLYWYRRVMGKEIKFLLHFVKESKQDESGMPNNRFLAERTGGTYSTLKVQPAELEDSGVYFCASSPFPSLVWGNSPLHFGNGTRLTVT.

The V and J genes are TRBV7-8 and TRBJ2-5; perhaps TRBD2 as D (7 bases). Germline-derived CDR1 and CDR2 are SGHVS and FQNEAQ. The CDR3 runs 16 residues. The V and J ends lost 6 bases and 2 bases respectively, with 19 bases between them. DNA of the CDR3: TGTGCCAGCAGTTATGGGACATTCGGGGGGCAAGAGACCCAGTACTTC. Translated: CASSYGTFGGQETQYF.

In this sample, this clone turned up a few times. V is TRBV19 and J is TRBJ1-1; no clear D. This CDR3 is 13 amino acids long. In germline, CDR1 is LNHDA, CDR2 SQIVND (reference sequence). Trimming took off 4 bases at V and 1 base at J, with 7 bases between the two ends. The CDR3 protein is CASSKGANTEAFF. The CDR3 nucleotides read TGTGCCAGTAGTAAGGGAGCGAACACTGAAGCTTTCTTT.

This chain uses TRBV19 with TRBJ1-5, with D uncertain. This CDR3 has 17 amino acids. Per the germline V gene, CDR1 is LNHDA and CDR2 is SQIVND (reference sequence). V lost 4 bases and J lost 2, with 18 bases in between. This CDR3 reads CASSSEGYHLRNQPQHF. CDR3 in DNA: TGTGCCAGTAGTAGCGAGGGATACCACCTCCGCAATCAGCCCCAGCATTTT. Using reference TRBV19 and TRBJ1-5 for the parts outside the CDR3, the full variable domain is DGGITQSPKYLFRKEGQNVTLSCEQNLNHDAMYWYRQDPGQGLRLIYYSQIVNDFQKGDIAEGYSVSREKKESFPLTVTSAQKNPTAFYLCASSSEGYHLRNQPQHFGDGTRLSIL.

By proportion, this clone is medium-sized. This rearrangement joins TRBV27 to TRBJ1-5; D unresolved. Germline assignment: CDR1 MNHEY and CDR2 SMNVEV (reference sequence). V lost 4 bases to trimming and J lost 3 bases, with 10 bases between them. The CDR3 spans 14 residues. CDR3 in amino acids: CASSSLAANQPQHF. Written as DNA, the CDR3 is TGTGCCAGCAGTTCCCTTGCCGCCAATCAGCCCCAGCATTTT.

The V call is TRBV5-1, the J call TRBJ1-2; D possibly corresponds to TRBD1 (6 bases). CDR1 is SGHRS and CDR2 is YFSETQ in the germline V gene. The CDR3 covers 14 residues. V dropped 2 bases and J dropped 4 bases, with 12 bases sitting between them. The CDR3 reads CASSLSGTSYGYTF. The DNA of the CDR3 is TGCGCCAGCAGCTTATCCGGGACAAGCTATGGCTACACCTTC.

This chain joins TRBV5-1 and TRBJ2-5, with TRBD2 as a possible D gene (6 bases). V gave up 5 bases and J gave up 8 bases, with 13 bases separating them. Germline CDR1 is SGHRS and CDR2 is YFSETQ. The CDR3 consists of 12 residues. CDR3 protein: CASRGTGVTQYF. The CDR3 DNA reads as TGCGCCAGCAGGGGGACGGGGGTAACCCAGTACTTC.

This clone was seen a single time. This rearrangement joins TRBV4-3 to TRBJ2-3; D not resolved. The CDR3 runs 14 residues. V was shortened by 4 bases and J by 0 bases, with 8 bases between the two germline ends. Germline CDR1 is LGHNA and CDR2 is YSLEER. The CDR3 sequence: CASSLTPSTDTQYF. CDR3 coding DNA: TGCGCCAGCAGCCTAACGCCTAGCACAGATACGCAGTATTTT.

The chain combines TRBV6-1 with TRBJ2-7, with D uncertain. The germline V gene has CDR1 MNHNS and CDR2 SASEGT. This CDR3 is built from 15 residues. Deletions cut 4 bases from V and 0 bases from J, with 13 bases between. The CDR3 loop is CASSGQYGPSYEQYF. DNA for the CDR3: TGTGCCAGCAGTGGGCAATATGGACCCTCCTACGAGCAGTACTTC.

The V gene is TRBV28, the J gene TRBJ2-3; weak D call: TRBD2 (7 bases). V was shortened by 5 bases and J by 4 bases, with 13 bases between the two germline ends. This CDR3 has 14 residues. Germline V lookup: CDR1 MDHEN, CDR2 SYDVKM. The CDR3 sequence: CASSDTGRADTQYF. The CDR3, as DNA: TGTGCCAGCAGTGACACAGGGAGGGCAGATACGCAGTATTTT.